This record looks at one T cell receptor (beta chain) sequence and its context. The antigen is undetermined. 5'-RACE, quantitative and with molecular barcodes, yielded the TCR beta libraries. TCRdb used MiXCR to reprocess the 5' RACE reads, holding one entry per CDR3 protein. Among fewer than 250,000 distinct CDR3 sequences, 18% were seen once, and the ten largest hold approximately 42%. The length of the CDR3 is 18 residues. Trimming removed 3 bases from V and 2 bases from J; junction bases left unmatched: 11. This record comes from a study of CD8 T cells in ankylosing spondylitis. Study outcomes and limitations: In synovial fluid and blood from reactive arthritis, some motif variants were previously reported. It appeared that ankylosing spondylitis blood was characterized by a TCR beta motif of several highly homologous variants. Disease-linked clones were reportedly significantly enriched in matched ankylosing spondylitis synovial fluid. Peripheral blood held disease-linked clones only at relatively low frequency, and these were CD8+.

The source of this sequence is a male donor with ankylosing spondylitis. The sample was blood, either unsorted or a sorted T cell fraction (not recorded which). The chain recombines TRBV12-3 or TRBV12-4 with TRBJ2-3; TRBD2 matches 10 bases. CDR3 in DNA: TGTGCCAGCAGTTTTGGGCTAGCGGGAGCGAGAGACACAGATACGCAGTATTTT. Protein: CASSFGLAGARDTDTQYF.